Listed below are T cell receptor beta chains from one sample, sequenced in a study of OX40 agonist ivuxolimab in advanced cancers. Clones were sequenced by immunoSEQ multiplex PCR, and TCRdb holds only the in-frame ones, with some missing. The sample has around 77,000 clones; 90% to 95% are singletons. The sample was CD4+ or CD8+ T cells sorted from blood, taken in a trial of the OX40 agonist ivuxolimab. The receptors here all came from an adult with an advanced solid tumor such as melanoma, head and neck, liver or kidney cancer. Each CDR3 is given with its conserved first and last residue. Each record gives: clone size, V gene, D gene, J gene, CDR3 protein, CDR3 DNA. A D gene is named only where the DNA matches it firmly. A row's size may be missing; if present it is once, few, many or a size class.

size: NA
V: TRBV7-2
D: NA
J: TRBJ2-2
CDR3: CASSLVANTGELFF
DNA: TGTGCCAGCAGCTTAGTGGCGAACACCGGGGAGCTGTTTTTT

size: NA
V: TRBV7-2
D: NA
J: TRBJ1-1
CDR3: CASSTGPGVPEAFF
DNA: TGTGCCAGCAGCACCGGACCGGGGGTACCTGAAGCTTTCTTT

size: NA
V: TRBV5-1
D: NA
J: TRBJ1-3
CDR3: CASTDPARGNTIYF
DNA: TGCGCCAGCACCGACCCGGCGAGAGGAAACACCATATATTTT

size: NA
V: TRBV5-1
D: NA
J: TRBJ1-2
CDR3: CASSLVGQNYGYTF
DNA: TGCGCCAGCAGCTTGGTCGGACAGAACTATGGCTACACCTTC

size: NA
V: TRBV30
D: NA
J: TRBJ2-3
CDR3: CASTAGSRADTQYF
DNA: TGTGCCTCCACTGCAGGGTCCAGGGCAGATACGCAGTATTTT

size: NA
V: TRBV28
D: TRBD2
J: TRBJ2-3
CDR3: CASSLPPGGPTDTQYF
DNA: TGTGCCAGCAGTTTACCCCCGGGAGGGCCTACAGATACGCAGTATTTT

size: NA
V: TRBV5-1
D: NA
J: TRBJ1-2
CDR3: CASSLEGGSDGYTF
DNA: TGCGCCAGCAGCTTGGAGGGAGGGTCGGATGGCTACACCTTC

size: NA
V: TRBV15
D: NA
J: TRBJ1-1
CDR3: CATTRGRVNTEAFF
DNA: TGTGCCACCACTCGGGGACGGGTGAACACTGAAGCTTTCTTT

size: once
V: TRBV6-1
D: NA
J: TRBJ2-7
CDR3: CASSSKGLAQYF
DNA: TGTGCCAGCAGTTCCAAGGGGCTTGCGCAGTACTTC

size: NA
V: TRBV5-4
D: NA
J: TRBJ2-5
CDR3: CASSQDTLGETQYF
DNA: TGTGCCAGCAGCCAGGACACCCTCGGAGAGACCCAGTACTTC

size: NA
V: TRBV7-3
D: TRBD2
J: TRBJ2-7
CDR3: CASSSSGSWQYF
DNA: TGTGCCAGCAGCTCAAGCGGGAGCTGGCAGTACTTC

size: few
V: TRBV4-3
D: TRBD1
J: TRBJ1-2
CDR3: CASSHLPTGRGNYGYTF
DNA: TGCGCCAGCAGCCACCTTCCGACAGGGAGGGGTAACTATGGCTACACCTTC

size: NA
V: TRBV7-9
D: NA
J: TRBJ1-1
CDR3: CASSIGVITEAFF
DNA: TGTGCCAGCAGCATAGGGGTAATCACTGAAGCTTTCTTT

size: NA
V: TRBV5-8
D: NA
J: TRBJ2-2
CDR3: CASRTTGGTGELFF
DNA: TGTGCCAGCAGAACCACGGGTGGCACCGGGGAGCTGTTTTTT

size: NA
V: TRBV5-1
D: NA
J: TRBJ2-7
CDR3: CASSLEGSPYEQYF
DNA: TGCGCCAGCAGCTTGGAGGGGTCCCCCTACGAGCAGTACTTC

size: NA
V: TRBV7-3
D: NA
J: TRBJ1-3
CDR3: CASSLQRTPGTIYF
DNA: TGTGCCAGCAGCTTGCAGAGGACACCGGGCACCATATATTTT

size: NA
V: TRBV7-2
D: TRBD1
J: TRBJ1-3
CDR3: CASSFQGAGGNTIYF
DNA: TGTGCCAGCAGTTTCCAGGGGGCAGGTGGAAACACCATATATTTT

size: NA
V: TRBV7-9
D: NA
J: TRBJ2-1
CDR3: CASSTRRESSYNEQFF
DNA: TGTGCCAGCAGCACTAGACGGGAGAGCTCCTACAATGAGCAGTTCTTC

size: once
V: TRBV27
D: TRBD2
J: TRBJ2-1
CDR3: CASSLFWREGNEQFF
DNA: TGTGCCAGCAGTCTCTTCTGGCGGGAGGGCAATGAGCAGTTCTTC

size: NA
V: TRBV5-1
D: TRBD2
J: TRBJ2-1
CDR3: CASSSNPGLAGGGNEQFF
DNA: TGCGCCAGCAGCTCCAACCCCGGACTAGCGGGAGGAGGAAATGAGCAGTTCTTC

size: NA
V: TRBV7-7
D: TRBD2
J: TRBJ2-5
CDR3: CASSPLAGDGETQYF
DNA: TGTGCTAGCAGCCCACTAGCGGGAGATGGAGAGACCCAGTACTTC

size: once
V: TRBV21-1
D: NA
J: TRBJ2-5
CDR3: CASSGYRVQETQYF
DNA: TGTGCCAGCAGCGGATACAGGGTTCAAGAGACCCAGTACTTC

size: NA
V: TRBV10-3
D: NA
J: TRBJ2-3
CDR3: CAIKVDYSTDTQYF
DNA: TGTGCCATCAAGGTCGACTATAGCACAGATACGCAGTATTTT

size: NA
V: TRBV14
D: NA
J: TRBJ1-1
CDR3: CASSPGAGSTEAFF
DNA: TGTGCCAGCAGCCCCGGCGCAGGGAGCACTGAAGCTTTCTTT

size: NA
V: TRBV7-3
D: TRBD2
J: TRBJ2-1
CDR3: CASSLGTSGSREQFF
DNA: TGTGCCAGCAGCTTGGGGACTAGCGGGAGTCGTGAGCAGTTCTTC

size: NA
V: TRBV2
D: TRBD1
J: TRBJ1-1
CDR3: CASSRDRGHLSTEAFF
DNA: TGTGCCAGCAGCCGGGACAGGGGGCATCTGAGCACTGAAGCTTTCTTT

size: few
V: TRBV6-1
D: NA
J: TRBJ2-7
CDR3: CASSRGLYEQYF
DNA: TGTGCCAGCAGCCGGGGGCTCTACGAGCAGTACTTC

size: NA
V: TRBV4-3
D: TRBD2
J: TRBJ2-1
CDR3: CASSQLLAGPNEQFF
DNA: TGCGCCAGCAGCCAGCTACTAGCGGGCCCCAATGAGCAGTTCTTC

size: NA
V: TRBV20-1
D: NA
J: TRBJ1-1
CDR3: CSASPTEAFF
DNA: TGCAGTGCTAGCCCTACTGAAGCTTTCTTT

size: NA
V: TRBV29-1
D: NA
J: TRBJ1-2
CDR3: CSVEDEVNYGYTF
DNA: TGCAGCGTTGAAGATGAGGTCAACTATGGCTACACCTTC

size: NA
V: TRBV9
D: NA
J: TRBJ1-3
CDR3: CASSSESSGNTIYF
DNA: TGTGCCAGCAGCTCCGAGAGCTCTGGAAACACCATATATTTT

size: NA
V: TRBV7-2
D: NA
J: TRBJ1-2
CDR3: CASSSDGAGGYGYTF
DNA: TGTGCCAGCAGCTCTGATGGGGCCGGTGGATATGGCTACACCTTC

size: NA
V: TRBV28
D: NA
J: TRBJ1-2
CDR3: CASSLGSVGYTF
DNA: TGTGCCAGCAGTTTAGGCTCGGTTGGCTACACCTTC

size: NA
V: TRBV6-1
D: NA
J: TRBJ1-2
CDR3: CASNPGTLAGSYTF
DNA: TGTGCCAGCAACCCCGGGACACTGGCGGGGAGCTACACCTTC

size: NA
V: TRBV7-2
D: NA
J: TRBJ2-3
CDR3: CASSRDYHTDTQYF
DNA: TGTGCCAGCAGCCGTGATTACCACACAGATACGCAGTATTTT

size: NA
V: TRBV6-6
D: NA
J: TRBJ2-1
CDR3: CASSTYNEQFF
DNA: TGTGCCAGCAGCACCTACAATGAGCAGTTCTTC

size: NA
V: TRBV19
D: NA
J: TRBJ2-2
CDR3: CASSIGGSNTGELFF
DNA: TGTGCCAGTAGTATCGGGGGTTCGAACACCGGGGAGCTGTTTTTT

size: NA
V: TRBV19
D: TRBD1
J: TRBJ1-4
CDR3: CASSIQSGGWKLFF
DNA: TGTGCCAGTAGTATCCAGTCAGGGGGCTGGAAACTGTTTTTT

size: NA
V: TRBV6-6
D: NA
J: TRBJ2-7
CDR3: CASSSRTGDYEQYF
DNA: TGTGCCAGCAGTTCCAGGACTGGGGACTACGAGCAGTACTTC

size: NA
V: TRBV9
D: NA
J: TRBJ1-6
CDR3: CASSVEGDYNSPLHF
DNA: TGTGCCAGCAGCGTAGAAGGGGACTATAATTCACCCCTCCACTTT

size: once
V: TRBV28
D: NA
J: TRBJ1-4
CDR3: CASSPLRGRTNEKLFF
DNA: TGTGCCAGCAGTCCCCTACGGGGGCGGACTAATGAAAAACTGTTTTTT